Listed here is a single TCR beta chain. Its antigen remains unidentified. This specimen comes from a study of tumor-infiltrating lymphocytes in primary liver carcinoma. Study outcomes and limitations: The study found a significantly higher top-250-clone fraction in tumors than in blood (p = 0.039). Tumor region pairs showed greater overlap than either tumor-adjacent or tumor-blood pairs did.

The approximately 17-34 mg bulk tissue piece was not sorted before simultaneous RNA and DNA extraction. The germline gives CDR1 SGHNT, CDR2 YYREEE (reference sequence). There are 15 residues in the CDR3. The junction had 6 bases not matched to a gene; V was cut back by 1 base and J by 6 bases. TCR beta cDNA was made from 500 ng total RNA with a constant-region primer. Employing slightly modified ARM-PCR, three nested multiplex PCR rounds were run, and these gave rise to the TCR beta libraries. For around 9 cycles apiece, the opening two PCR rounds ran with TRBV1-TRBV30 forward primers and a C-beta reverse primer. Using its own MiXCR run on the multiplex PCR reads, TCRdb lists one record per CDR3 protein. This sample carries some 21,000 distinct CDR3 sequences, around 79% of them seen once, and the ten largest clones take under 45%.

This chain joins TRBV5-4 and TRBJ1-1; 10 bases match TRBD1. Sequenced input: liver tumor tissue from sampling region 1. The subset is: tumor region T1, superior pole. This TCR was recovered from a woman aged 25 to 39 with primary liver carcinoma and hepatitis B virus infection. The CDR3 nucleotides are TGTGCCAGCAGCTTGCGACAGGGGGCTGAGGCTGAAGCTTTCTTT. The encoded protein is CASSLRQGAEAEAFF.